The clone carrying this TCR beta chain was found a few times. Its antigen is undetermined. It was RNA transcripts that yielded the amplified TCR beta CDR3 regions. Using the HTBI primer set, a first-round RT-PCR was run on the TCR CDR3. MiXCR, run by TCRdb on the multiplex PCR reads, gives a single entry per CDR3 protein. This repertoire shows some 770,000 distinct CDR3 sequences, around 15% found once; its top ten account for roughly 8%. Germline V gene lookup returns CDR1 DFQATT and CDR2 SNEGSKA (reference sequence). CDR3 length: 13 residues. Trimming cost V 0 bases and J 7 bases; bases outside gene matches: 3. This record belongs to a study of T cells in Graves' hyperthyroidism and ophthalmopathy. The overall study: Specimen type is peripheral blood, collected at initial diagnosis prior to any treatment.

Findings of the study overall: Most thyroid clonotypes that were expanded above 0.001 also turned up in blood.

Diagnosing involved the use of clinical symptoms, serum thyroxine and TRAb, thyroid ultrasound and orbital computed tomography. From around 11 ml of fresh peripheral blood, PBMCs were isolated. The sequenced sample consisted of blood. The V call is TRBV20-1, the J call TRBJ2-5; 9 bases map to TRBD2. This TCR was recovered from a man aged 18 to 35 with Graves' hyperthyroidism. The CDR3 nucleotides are TGCAGTGCTAGAGATTGGACTAGCGTGACCCAGTACTTC. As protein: CSARDWTSVTQYF.